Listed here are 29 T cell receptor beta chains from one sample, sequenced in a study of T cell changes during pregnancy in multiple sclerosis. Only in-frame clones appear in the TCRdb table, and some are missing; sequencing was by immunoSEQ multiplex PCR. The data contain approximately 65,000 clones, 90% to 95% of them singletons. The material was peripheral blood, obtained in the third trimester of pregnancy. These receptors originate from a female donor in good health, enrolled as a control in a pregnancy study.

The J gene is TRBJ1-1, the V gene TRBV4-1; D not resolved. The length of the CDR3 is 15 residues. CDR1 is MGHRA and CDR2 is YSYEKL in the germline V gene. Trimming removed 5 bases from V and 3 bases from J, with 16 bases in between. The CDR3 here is CASSSVGEGYTEAFF. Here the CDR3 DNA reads TGCGCCAGCAGCTCAGTGGGTGAGGGTTACACTGAAGCTTTCTTT.

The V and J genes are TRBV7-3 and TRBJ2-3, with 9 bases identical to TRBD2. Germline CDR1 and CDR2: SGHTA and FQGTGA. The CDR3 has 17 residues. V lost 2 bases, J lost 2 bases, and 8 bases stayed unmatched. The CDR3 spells CASSLGASGAATDTQYF. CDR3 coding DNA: TGTGCCAGCAGCTTAGGGGCTAGCGGGGCCGCCACAGATACGCAGTATTTT.

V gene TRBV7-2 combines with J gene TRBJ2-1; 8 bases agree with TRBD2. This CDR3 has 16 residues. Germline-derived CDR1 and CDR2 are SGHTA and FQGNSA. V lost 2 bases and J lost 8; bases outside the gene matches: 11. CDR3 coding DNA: TGTGCCAGCAGCTTAATTAGCGGGGTGGTAGGTGATGAGCAGTTCTTC. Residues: CASSLISGVVGDEQFF.

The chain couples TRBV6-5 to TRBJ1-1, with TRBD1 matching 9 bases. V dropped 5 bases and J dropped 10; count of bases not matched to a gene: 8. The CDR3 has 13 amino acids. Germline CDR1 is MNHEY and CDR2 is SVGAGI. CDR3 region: CASSLDRGDGAFF. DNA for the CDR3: TGTGCCAGCAGTCTCGACAGGGGGGATGGAGCTTTCTTT.

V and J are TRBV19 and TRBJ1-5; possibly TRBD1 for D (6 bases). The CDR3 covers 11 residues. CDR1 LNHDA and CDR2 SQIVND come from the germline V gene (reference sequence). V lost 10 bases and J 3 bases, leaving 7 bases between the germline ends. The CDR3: CATGVNQPQHF. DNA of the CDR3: TGTGCCACAGGGGTCAATCAGCCCCAGCATTTT.

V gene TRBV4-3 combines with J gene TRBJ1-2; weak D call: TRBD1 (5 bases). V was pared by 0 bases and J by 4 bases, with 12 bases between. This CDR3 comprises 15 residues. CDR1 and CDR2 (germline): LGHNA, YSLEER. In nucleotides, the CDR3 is TGCGCCAGCAGCCAAGACACGAATCAGGGCTATGGCTACACCTTC. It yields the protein CASSQDTNQGYGYTF.

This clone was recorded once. CDR3 nucleotide sequence: TGTGCCAGCAGTGAGACGGGGGGAATGAACACTGAAGCTTTCTTT. This codes for CASSETGGMNTEAFF. This chain links TRBV6-1 with TRBJ1-1; TRBD1 is a possible D gene (5 bases). Germline CDR1 is MNHNS and CDR2 is SASEGT. Trimming pared 3 bases from V and 0 bases from J, leaving 11 bases between. CDR3 length: 15 amino acids.

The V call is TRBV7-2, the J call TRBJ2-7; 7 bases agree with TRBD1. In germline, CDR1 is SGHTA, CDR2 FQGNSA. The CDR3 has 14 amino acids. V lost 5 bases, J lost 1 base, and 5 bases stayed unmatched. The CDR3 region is CASSRQGISYEQYF. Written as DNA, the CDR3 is TGTGCCAGCAGCAGACAGGGTATATCCTACGAGCAGTACTTC.

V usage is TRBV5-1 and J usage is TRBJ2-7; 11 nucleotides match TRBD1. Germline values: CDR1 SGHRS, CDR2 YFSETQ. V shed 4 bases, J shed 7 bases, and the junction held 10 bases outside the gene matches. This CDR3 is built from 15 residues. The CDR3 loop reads CASSPRTGGSEEQYF. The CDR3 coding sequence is TGCGCCAGCAGCCCGAGGACAGGGGGCTCGGAAGAGCAGTACTTC.

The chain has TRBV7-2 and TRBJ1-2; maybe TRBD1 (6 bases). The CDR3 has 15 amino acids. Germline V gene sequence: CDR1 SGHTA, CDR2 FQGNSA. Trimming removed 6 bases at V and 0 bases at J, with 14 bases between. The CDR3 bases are TGTGCCAGCAGAGTTGACAGGACGCCTAACTATGGCTACACCTTC. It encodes CASRVDRTPNYGYTF.

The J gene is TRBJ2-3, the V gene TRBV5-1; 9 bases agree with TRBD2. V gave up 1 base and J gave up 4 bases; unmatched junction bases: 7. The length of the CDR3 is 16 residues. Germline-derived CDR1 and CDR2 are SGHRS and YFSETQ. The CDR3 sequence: CASSLRGSGGSDTQYF. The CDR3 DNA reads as TGCGCCAGCAGCTTGCGGGGTAGCGGGGGTTCAGATACGCAGTATTTT.

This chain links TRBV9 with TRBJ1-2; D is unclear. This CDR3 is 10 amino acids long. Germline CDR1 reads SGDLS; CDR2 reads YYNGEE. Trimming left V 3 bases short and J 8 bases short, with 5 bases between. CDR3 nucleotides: TGTGCCAGCAGCGGCGTAGGCTACACCTTC. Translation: CASSGVGYTF. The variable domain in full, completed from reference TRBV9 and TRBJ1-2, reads DSGVTQTPKHLITATGQRVTLRCSPRSGDLSVYWYQQSLDQGLQFLIQYYNGEERAKGNILERFSAQQFPDLHSELNLSSLELGDSALYFCASSGVGYTFGSGTRLTVV.

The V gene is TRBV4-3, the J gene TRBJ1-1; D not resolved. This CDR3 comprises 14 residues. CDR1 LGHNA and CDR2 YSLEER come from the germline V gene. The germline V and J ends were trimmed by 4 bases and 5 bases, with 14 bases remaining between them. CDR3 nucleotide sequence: TGCGCCAGCAGCCCGGGTCGGGTCGGGACTGAAGCTTTCTTT. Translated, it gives CASSPGRVGTEAFF.

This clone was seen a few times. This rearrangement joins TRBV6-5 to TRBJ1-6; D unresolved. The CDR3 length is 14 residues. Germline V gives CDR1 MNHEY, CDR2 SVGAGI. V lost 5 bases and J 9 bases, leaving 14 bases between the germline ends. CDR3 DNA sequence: TGTGCCAGCAGTGGCCAACTGGACTCTTCACCCCTCCACTTT. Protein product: CASSGQLDSSPLHF.

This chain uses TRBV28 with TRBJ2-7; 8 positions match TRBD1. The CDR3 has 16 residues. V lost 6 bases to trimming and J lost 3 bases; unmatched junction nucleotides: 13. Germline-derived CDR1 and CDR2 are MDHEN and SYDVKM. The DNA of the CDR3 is TGTGCCAGCAGCTTAGGGAGGACAGGGTTAATCTACGAGCAGTACTTC. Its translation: CASSLGRTGLIYEQYF.

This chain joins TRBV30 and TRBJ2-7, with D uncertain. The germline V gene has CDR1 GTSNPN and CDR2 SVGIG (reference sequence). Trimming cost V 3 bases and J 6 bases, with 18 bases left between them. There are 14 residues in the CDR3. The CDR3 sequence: CAWSPDVGVGEQYF. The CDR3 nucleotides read TGTGCCTGGAGCCCGGATGTTGGAGTGGGCGAGCAGTACTTC. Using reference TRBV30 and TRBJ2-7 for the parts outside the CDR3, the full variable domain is SQTIHQWPATLVQPVGSPLSLECTVEGTSNPNLYWYRQAAGRGLQLLFYSVGIGQISSEVPQNLSASRPQDRQFILSSKKLLLSDSGFYLCAWSPDVGVGEQYFGPGTRLTVT.

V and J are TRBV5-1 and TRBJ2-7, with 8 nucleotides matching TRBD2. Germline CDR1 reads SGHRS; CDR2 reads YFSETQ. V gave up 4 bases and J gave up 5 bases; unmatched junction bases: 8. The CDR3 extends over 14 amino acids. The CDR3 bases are TGCGCCAGCAGCCTAGGACTAGCTTACGACGAGCAGTACTTC. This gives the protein CASSLGLAYDEQYF.

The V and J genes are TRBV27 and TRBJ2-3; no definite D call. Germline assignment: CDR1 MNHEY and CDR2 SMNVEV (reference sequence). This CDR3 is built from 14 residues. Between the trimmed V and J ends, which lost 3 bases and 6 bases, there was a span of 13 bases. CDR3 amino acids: CASSFLALYDTQYF. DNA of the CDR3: TGTGCCAGCAGTTTCCTCGCTCTCTACGATACGCAGTATTTT.

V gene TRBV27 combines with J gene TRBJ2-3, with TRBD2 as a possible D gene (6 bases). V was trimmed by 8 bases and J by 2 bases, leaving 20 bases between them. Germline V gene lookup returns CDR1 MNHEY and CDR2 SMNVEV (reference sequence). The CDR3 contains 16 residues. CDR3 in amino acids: CASLRRGPKPTDTQYF. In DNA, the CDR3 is TGTGCCAGCTTAAGGCGGGGACCGAAGCCCACAGATACGCAGTATTTT.

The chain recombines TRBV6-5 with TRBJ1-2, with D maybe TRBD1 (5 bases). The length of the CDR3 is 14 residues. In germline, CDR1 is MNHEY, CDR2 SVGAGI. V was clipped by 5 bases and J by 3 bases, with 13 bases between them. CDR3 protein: CASSVGSGYYGYTF. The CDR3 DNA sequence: TGTGCCAGCAGTGTAGGTTCAGGGTACTATGGCTACACCTTC.

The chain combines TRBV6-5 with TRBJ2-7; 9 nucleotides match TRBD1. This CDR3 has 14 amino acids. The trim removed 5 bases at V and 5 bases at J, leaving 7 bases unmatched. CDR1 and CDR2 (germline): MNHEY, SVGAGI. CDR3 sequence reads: CASSDTGGRDEQYF. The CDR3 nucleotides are TGTGCCAGCAGTGACACAGGGGGCAGAGACGAGCAGTACTTC.

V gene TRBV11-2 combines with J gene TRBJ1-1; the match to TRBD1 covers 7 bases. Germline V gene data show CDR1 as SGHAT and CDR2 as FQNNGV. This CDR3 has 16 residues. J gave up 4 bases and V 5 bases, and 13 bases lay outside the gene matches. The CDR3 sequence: CASSKTGYRGGTEAFF. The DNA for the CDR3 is TGTGCCAGCAGCAAAACGGGGTACAGGGGAGGCACTGAAGCTTTCTTT.

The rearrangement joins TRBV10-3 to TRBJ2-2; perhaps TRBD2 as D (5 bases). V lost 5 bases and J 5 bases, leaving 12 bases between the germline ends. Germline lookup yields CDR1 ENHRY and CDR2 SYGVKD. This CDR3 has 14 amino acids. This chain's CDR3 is CAISRSEGTGELFF. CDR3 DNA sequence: TGTGCCATCAGTAGGAGTGAGGGAACCGGGGAGCTGTTTTTT.

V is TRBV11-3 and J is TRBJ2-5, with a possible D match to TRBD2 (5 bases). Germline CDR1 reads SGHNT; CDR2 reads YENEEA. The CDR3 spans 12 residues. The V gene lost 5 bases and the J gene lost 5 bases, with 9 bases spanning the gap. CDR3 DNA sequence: TGTGCCAGCAGCCCCTCGGGGGAGACCCAGTACTTC. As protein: CASSPSGETQYF.

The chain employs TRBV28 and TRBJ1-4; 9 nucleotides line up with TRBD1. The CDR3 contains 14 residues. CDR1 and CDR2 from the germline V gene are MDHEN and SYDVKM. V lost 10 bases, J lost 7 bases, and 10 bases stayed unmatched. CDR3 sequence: CATQSPGQGEKLFF. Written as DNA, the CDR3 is TGTGCCACCCAGTCCCCGGGACAGGGTGAAAAACTGTTTTTT.

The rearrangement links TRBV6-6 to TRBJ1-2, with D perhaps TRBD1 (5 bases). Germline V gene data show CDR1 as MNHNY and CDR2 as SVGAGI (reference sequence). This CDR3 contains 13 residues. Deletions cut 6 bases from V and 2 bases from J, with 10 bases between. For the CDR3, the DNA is TGTGCCAGCAGCCAAGACAGAAACTATGGCTACACCTTC. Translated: CASSQDRNYGYTF.

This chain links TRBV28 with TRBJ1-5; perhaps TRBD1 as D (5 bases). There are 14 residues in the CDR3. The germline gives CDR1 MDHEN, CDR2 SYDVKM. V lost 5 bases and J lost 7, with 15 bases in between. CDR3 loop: CASSTTGVFQPQHF. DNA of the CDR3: TGTGCCAGCAGTACCACAGGTGTTTTCCAGCCCCAGCATTTT. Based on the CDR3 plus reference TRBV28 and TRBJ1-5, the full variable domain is DVKVTQSSRYLVKRTGEKVFLECVQDMDHENMFWYRQDPGLGLRLIYFSYDVKMKEKGDIPEGYSVSREKKERFSLILESASTNQTSMYLCASSTTGVFQPQHFGDGTRLSIL.

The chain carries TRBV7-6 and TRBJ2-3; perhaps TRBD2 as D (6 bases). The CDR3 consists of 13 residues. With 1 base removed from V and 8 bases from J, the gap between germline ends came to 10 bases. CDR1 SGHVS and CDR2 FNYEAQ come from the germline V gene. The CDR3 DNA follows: TGTGCCAGCAGCTTAGTTGCGGGGCCTACGCAGTATTTT. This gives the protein CASSLVAGPTQYF.

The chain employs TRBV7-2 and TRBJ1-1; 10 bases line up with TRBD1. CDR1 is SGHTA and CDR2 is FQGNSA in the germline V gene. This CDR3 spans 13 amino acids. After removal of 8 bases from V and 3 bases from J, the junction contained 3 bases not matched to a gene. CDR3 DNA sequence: TGTGCCAGCGGGGACAGGGGTTACACTGAAGCTTTCTTT. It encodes CASGDRGYTEAFF.